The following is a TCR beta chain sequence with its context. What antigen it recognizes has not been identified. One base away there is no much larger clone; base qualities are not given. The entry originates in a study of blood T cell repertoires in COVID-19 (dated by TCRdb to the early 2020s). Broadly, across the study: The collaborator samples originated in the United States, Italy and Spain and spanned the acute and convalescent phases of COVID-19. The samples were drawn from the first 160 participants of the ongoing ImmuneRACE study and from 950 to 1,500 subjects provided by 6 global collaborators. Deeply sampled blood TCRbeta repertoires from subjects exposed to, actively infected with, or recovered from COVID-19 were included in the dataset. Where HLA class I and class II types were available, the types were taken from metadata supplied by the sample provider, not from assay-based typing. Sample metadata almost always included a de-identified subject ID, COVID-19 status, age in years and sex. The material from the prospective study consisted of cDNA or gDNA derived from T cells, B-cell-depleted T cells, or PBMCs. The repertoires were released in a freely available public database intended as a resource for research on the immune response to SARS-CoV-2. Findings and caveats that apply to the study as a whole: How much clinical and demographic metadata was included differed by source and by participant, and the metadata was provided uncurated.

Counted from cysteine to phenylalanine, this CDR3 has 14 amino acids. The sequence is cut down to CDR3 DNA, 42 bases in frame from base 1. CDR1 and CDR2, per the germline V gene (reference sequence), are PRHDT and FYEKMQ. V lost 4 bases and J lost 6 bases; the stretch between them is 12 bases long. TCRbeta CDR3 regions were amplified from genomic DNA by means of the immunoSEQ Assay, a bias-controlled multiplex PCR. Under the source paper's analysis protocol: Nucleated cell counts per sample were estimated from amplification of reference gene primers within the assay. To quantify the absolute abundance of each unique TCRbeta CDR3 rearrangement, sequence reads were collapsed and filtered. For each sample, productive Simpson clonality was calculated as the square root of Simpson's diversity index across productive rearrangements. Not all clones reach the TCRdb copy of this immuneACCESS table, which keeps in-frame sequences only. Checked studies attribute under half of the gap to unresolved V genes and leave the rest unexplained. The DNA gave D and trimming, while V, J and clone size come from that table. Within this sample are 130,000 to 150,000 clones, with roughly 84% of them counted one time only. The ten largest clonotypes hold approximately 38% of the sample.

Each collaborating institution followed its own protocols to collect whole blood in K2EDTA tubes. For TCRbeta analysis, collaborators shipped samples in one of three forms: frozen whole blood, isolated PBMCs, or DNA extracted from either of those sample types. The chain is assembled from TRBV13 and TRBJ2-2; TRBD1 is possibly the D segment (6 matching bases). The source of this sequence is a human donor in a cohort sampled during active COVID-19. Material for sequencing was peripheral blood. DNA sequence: TGTGCCAGCAGCTCCTACAGGGTGCCCGGGGAGCTGTTTTTT. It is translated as CASSSYRVPGELFF.